This TCR beta chain was captured by sequencing in a study of T cells in Graves' hyperthyroidism and ophthalmopathy. Overall study results and limits: Expanded thyroid clonotypes (above 0.001) were mostly also found in blood.

The CDR3 has 15 amino acids. Germline-derived CDR1 and CDR2 are SGHRS and YFSETQ. Losses at the gene ends were 4 bases for V and 2 bases for J; bases not matched to a gene: 9. On this clonotype: Its antigen is as yet unknown.

Hyperthyroidism patients were newly diagnosed, had disease duration under 2 months, and were aged 18 to 65 years. Patients with uncontrolled infections, other autoimmune diseases, pregnancy or lactation were excluded. Amplified TCR beta CDR3 regions derived from RNA transcripts. During a first-round RT-PCR of the TCR CDR3, the HTBI primer set was used. Each CDR3 protein gets one entry after TCRdb re-called the multiplex PCR reads with MiXCR. The data hold nearly 750,000 distinct CDR3 sequences, with 35% observed a single time. The chain carries TRBV5-1 and TRBJ2-7; 7 positions agree with TRBD1. The clonotype was recovered from a woman aged 40 to 50 with Graves' hyperthyroidism. Sequencing was performed on blood. The CDR3 coding sequence is TGCGCCAGCAGCCCTCTCCGGGACAGCGCCTACGAGCAGTACTTC. Protein: CASSPLRDSAYEQYF.